Presented here are 25 T cell receptor beta chains from one specimen sequenced in a study of blood T cell repertoires in COVID-19. Sequenced by immunoSEQ multiplex PCR; TCRdb stores in-frame clones only, minus some. This table has 30,000 to 45,000 clones, roughly 80% appearing once. Sequenced material: peripheral blood. Receptors were obtained from a man in his sixties in a cohort sampled during active COVID-19.

V gene TRBV11-2 combines with J gene TRBJ1-3; D unresolved. Germline V CDR1 and CDR2: SGHAT, FQNNGV. V lost 5 bases, J lost 4 bases, and 15 bases lay in between. The CDR3 totals 15 residues. In DNA form, the CDR3 reads TGTGCCAGCAGCCCCCCAGATACGGGGGGAAACACCATATATTTT. Its translation: CASSPPDTGGNTIYF.

This clone appeared a few times. The V call is TRBV5-6, the J call TRBJ2-5; TRBD2 agrees at 7 bases. The germline gives CDR1 SGHDT, CDR2 YYEEEE. The CDR3 runs to 13 residues. V shed 1 base and J 4 bases; nucleotides not matched to a gene: 1. The CDR3 nucleotides are TGTGCCAGCAGCTTGCGACTAGCAGAGACCCAGTACTTC. Its translation is CASSLRLAETQYF.

The chain uses TRBV5-5 and TRBJ2-7; D uncertain. From germline, CDR1 is SGHKS and CDR2 YYEKEE (reference sequence). The V gene lost 0 bases and the J gene lost 7 bases, with 11 bases spanning the gap. The CDR3 contains 13 residues. CDR3 sequence: CASSLAANGEQYF. CDR3 in DNA: TGTGCCAGCAGCTTGGCGGCCAACGGGGAGCAGTACTTC.

This chain links TRBV9 with TRBJ2-7; 7 bases fit TRBD1. The CDR3 is 16 residues long. V lost 0 bases and J lost 4; bases outside the gene matches: 10. Germline V gene data show CDR1 as SGDLS and CDR2 as YYNGEE. The CDR3 DNA reads as TGTGCCAGCAGCGTAGGAGGGACAGAGAACTTTTACGAGCAGTACTTC. This translates into CASSVGGTENFYEQYF.

This sequence joins TRBV6-6 and TRBJ2-7; possibly TRBD1 for D (5 bases). The CDR3 is made up of 14 amino acids. Germline V lookup: CDR1 MNHNY, CDR2 SVGAGI (reference sequence). Trimming removed 0 bases at V and 2 bases at J, with 8 bases between. This CDR3 reads CASSYSLGAYEQYF. The CDR3 DNA sequence: TGTGCCAGCAGTTACTCGCTAGGGGCCTACGAGCAGTACTTC.

The rearrangement links TRBV30 to TRBJ2-2; no definite D call. Deletions cut 0 bases from V and 8 bases from J, with 7 bases between. The CDR3 has 12 amino acids. CDR1 and CDR2 from the germline V gene are GTSNPN and SVGIG (reference sequence). CDR3 in DNA: TGTGCCTGGAGTGTCAGTGTGGGGGAGCTGTTTTTT. This encodes CAWSVSVGELFF. Drawing the rest from reference TRBV30 and TRBJ2-2, the complete variable domain is SQTIHQWPATLVQPVGSPLSLECTVEGTSNPNLYWYRQAAGRGLQLLFYSVGIGQISSEVPQNLSASRPQDRQFILSSKKLLLSDSGFYLCAWSVSVGELFFGEGSRLTVL.

The chain joins TRBV2 to TRBJ2-3, with 7 bases aligning to TRBD1. The CDR3 is 17 residues long. V dropped 6 bases and J dropped 0; count of bases not matched to a gene: 12. Germline CDR1 is SNHLY and CDR2 is FYNNEI. The CDR3: CASSRDRTGVSTDTQYF. The CDR3 DNA sequence: TGTGCCAGCAGCCGGGACCGAACAGGGGTGAGCACAGATACGCAGTATTTT.

J is TRBJ2-1 and V is TRBV2; TRBD2 matches 15 bases. Germline CDR1 is SNHLY and CDR2 is FYNNEI. The CDR3 length is 14 residues. The V gene end was trimmed by 7 bases and the J gene end by 10 bases; junction bases not matched to a gene: 5. The CDR3 sequence is CASIWTSGRDEQFF. CDR3 sequence (DNA): TGTGCCAGCATTTGGACTAGCGGGAGGGACGAGCAGTTCTTC. Full variable domain (missing parts from reference TRBV2 and TRBJ2-1): EPEVTQTPSHQVTQMGQEVILRCVPISNHLYFYWYRQILGQKVEFLVSFYNNEISEKSEIFDDQFSVERPDGSNFTLKIRSTKLEDSAMYFCASIWTSGRDEQFFGPGTRLTVL.

This rearrangement joins TRBV28 to TRBJ2-7, with D possibly being TRBD2 (6 bases). There are 15 residues in the CDR3. Germline values: CDR1 MDHEN, CDR2 SYDVKM. Trimming pared 3 bases from V and 3 bases from J, leaving 15 bases between. The CDR3 DNA is TGTGCCAGCAGTTTTGGTGGGACTGGCTACTACGAGCAGTACTTC. This translates into CASSFGGTGYYEQYF.

The genes are TRBV7-9 and TRBJ2-7; 9 nucleotides align to TRBD1. V shed 5 bases and J 6 bases; nucleotides not matched to a gene: 5. Germline-derived CDR1 and CDR2 are SEHNR and FQNEAQ (reference sequence). The CDR3 is made up of 13 amino acids. CDR3 in amino acids: CASSPPDRGEQYF. The CDR3 nucleotides read TGTGCCAGCAGCCCACCGGACAGGGGCGAGCAGTACTTC.

The V call is TRBV28, the J call TRBJ2-1; 7 bases line up with TRBD2. Germline V gene sequence: CDR1 MDHEN, CDR2 SYDVKM. The J segment lost 9 bases and the V segment lost 7 bases, leaving 9 bases of the junction unmatched. The CDR3 loop spans 13 amino acids. In nucleotides, the CDR3 is TGTGCCAGCATCCGGGGGGACCTAGGTGAGCAGTTCTTC. Translated, it gives CASIRGDLGEQFF.

This chain links TRBV6-2 or TRBV6-3 with TRBJ2-7, with a possible D match to TRBD2 (5 bases). CDR3 length: 13 residues. Trimming shortened V by 6 bases and J by 5 bases, and 14 bases separated the two germline ends. Germline V gene data show CDR1 as MNHEY and CDR2 as SVGEGT. CDR3 sequence (DNA): TGTGCCAGCAGCCCGGACTGGAGACACGAGCAGTACTTC. It specifies CASSPDWRHEQYF.

The rearrangement joins TRBV9 to TRBJ2-1; 8 nucleotides line up with TRBD2. J lost 8 bases, V lost 0 bases, and 4 bases had no gene match. Germline loops: CDR1 SGDLS, CDR2 YYNGEE. This CDR3 contains 14 residues. In DNA form, the CDR3 reads TGTGCCAGCAGCGTAGGCAGCGGGAGTGATGAGCAGTTCTTC. Translation: CASSVGSGSDEQFF.

J is TRBJ1-4 and V is TRBV19; D is unclear. The V gene's germline CDR1 is LNHDA and CDR2 SQIVND (reference sequence). The V and J ends lost 5 bases and 7 bases respectively, with 5 bases between them. This CDR3 comprises 11 residues. CDR3 nucleotides: TGTGCCAGTAGTGGCCGTGAAAAACTGTTTTTT. Translating it yields CASSGREKLFF.

The chain uses TRBV5-6 and TRBJ1-2; 7 bases line up with TRBD1. In germline, CDR1 is SGHDT, CDR2 YYEEEE. V was pared by 0 bases and J by 7 bases, with 15 bases of the junction left unmatched. The length of the CDR3 is 17 residues. CDR3 DNA sequence: TGTGCCAGCAGCTTGGGTTGGGGGACAGATTCTATGGTTGGCTACACCTTC. Residues: CASSLGWGTDSMVGYTF.

The J gene is TRBJ1-1, the V gene TRBV6-5; D is perhaps TRBD1 (6 bases). The length of the CDR3 is 14 residues. CDR1 MNHEY and CDR2 SVGAGI come from the germline V gene. With 6 bases removed from V and 0 bases from J, the gap between germline ends came to 11 bases. CDR3 nucleotides: TGTGCCAGCAGACGGACAGACATGAACACTGAAGCTTTCTTT. Amino acids: CASRRTDMNTEAFF.

This chain uses TRBV7-9 with TRBJ1-6, with D tentatively TRBD1 (5 bases). V lost 5 bases to trimming and J lost 7 bases, with 12 bases between them. This CDR3 is built from 14 residues. Germline CDR1 reads SEHNR; CDR2 reads FQNEAQ (reference sequence). The CDR3 bases are TGTGCCAGCAGCCTGACAGACGTCAATTCACCCCTCCACTTT. Residues: CASSLTDVNSPLHF. The full variable domain, its missing parts supplied by reference TRBV7-9 and TRBJ1-6, is DTGVSQNPRHKITKRGQNVTFRCDPISEHNRLYWYRQTLGQGPEFLTYFQNEAQLEKSRLLSDRFSAERPKGSFSTLEIQRTEQGDSAMYLCASSLTDVNSPLHFGNGTRLTVT.

The chain joins TRBV19 to TRBJ1-3; D is possibly TRBD1 (6 bases). Looked up from germline, CDR1 is LNHDA and CDR2 is SQIVND (reference sequence). This CDR3 is built from 14 residues. V was cut by 7 bases and J by 0 bases, with 10 bases left in between. The CDR3 loop is CASIQGSSGNTIYF. The CDR3 DNA reads as TGTGCCAGTATCCAGGGGAGCTCTGGAAACACCATATATTTT.

The gene calls are TRBV11-2 and TRBJ2-1; 9 positions match TRBD1. CDR3 length: 15 residues. Germline V lookup: CDR1 SGHAT, CDR2 FQNNGV. J gave up 8 bases and V 2 bases, and 7 bases lay outside the gene matches. The CDR3 spells CASSLRDRDSHEQFF. The CDR3 region has the DNA TGTGCCAGCAGCTTAAGGGACAGGGATTCTCATGAGCAGTTCTTC. The variable domain in full, with the rest retrieved from reference TRBV11-2 and TRBJ2-1, is EAGVAQSPRYKIIEKRQSVAFWCNPISGHATLYWYQQILGQGPKLLIQFQNNGVVDDSQLPKDRFSAERLKGVDSTLKIQPAKLEDSAVYLCASSLRDRDSHEQFFGPGTRLTVL.

The J gene is TRBJ2-1, the V gene TRBV4-1; tentative D call: TRBD2 (7 bases). There are 16 residues in the CDR3. CDR1 and CDR2 (germline): MGHRA, YSYEKL. The V end was cut by 0 bases, the J end by 8 bases, with 17 bases between. The CDR3 bases are TGCGCCAGCAGCCAAGATAGGGGGGGGGTCAGCTATGAGCAGTTCTTC. Its protein is CASSQDRGGVSYEQFF.

The count of this clone is one. The chain combines TRBV2 with TRBJ1-6, with TRBD1 matching over 9 bases. With 6 bases clipped from V and 7 bases from J, the junction kept 4 bases outside the gene matches. CDR1 is SNHLY and CDR2 is FYNNEI in the germline V gene. This CDR3 spans 14 amino acids. CDR3 in amino acids: CASSVQGANSPLHF. The DNA of the CDR3 is TGTGCCAGCAGCGTACAGGGGGCGAATTCACCCCTCCACTTT.

The genes are TRBV30 and TRBJ2-5, with 11 positions matching TRBD1. Losses at the gene ends were 3 bases for V and 2 bases for J; bases not matched to a gene: 5. This CDR3 has 15 residues. Germline V gives CDR1 GTSNPN, CDR2 SVGIG (reference sequence). The CDR3 reads CAWSHRDRGQETQYF. In DNA, the CDR3 is TGTGCCTGGAGCCACAGGGACAGGGGGCAAGAGACCCAGTACTTC. Full variable domain (outside the CDR3, taken from reference TRBV30 and TRBJ2-5): SQTIHQWPATLVQPVGSPLSLECTVEGTSNPNLYWYRQAAGRGLQLLFYSVGIGQISSEVPQNLSASRPQDRQFILSSKKLLLSDSGFYLCAWSHRDRGQETQYFGPGTRLLVL.

The chain is built from TRBV19 and TRBJ2-5; no clear D. The CDR3 loop spans 16 amino acids. Trimming left V 0 bases short and J 2 bases short, with 13 bases between. Germline-derived CDR1 and CDR2 are LNHDA and SQIVND (reference sequence). CDR3 sequence reads: CASSIEYSRLQETQYF. The CDR3, as DNA: TGTGCCAGTAGTATAGAGTACAGCAGATTGCAAGAGACCCAGTACTTC.

There are a few counts of this clone. The V and J genes are TRBV5-6 and TRBJ2-2, with D possibly matching TRBD1 (5 bases). CDR1 is SGHDT and CDR2 is YYEEEE in the germline V gene. With 4 bases removed from V and 6 bases from J, the gap between germline ends came to 28 bases. The CDR3 covers 19 residues. The chain's CDR3 is CASSQMAGPLRSGPGELFF. In DNA, the CDR3 is TGTGCCAGCAGCCAAATGGCAGGGCCTTTGAGGTCAGGACCCGGGGAGCTGTTTTTT.

The chain has TRBV3-1 (or the pseudogene TRBV3-2) and TRBJ2-1; D is possibly TRBD2 (6 bases). The CDR3 consists of 17 residues. Trimming cost V 4 bases and J 4 bases, with 20 bases left between them. Germline assignment: CDR1 LGHDT and CDR2 YNNKEL (reference sequence). The CDR3 sequence is CASSPRGGEENYNEQFF. The CDR3 region has the DNA TGTGCCAGCAGCCCCCGGGGCGGGGAGGAAAATTACAATGAGCAGTTCTTC.